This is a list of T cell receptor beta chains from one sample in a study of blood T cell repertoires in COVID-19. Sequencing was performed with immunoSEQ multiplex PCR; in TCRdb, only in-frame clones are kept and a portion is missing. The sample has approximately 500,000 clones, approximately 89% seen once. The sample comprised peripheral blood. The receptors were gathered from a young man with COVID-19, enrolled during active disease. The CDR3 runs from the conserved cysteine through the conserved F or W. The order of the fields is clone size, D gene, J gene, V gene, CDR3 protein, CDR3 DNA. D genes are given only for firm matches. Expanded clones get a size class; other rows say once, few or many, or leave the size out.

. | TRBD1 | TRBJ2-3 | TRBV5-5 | CASSWSRDSVTDTQYF | TGTGCCAGCAGCTGGTCCCGGGACAGCGTGACAGATACGCAGTATTTT
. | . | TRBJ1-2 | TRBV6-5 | CASSYSAGPYGYTF | TGTGCCAGCAGTTACTCTGCAGGTCCCTATGGCTACACCTTC
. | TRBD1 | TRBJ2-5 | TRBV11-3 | CASSFDGQGSWETQYF | TGTGCCAGCAGCTTTGATGGACAGGGGAGTTGGGAGACCCAGTACTTC
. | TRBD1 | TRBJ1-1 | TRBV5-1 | CASSSPDRAKTEAFF | TGCGCCAGCAGCTCCCCAGACAGGGCTAAGACTGAAGCTTTCTTT
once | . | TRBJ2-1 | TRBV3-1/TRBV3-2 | CASSQDNSPEQFF | TGTGCCAGCAGCCAAGATAATTCCCCTGAGCAGTTCTTC
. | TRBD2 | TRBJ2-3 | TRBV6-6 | CASSLSGGTDTQYF | TGTGCCAGCAGTTTGAGCGGGGGCACAGATACGCAGTATTTT
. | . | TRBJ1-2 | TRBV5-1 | CASSLGGGNYGYTF | TGCGCCAGCAGCTTGGGCGGGGGCAACTATGGCTACACCTTC
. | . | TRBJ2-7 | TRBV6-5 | CASSYRGEQYF | TGTGCCAGCAGTTATCGGGGCGAGCAGTACTTC
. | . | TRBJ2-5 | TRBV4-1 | CASSQHPRGAGETQYF | TGCGCCAGCAGCCAACATCCTCGGGGGGCAGGTGAGACCCAGTACTTC
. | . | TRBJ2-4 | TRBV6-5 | CASSYSNQAGNIQYF | TGTGCCAGCAGTTACTCGAACCAGGCGGGGAACATTCAGTACTTC
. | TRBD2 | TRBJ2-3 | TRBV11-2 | CASSLDWVRGGVTDTQYF | TGTGCCAGCAGCTTAGATTGGGTCCGCGGGGGGGTCACAGATACGCAGTATTTT
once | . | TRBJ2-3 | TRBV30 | CAWSVGGPDTQYF | TGTGCCTGGAGTGTGGGGGGTCCAGATACGCAGTATTTT
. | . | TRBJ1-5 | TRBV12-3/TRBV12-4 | CASSFSGQPQHF | TGTGCCAGCAGTTTTAGTGGTCAGCCCCAGCATTTT
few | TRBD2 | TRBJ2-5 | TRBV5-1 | CASSLLAGSETQYF | TGCGCCAGCAGCTTGTTAGCGGGGTCGGAGACCCAGTACTTC
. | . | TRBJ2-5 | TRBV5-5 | CASSLGLERVGTQYF | TGTGCCAGCAGCTTAGGTCTCGAGCGGGTCGGGACCCAGTACTTC
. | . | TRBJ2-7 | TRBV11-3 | CASSFNSYEQYF | TGTGCCAGCAGCTTCAACAGCTACGAGCAGTACTTC
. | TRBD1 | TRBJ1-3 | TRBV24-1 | CATSDGGQAGEGNTIYF | TGTGCCACCAGTGATGGGGGACAGGCAGGGGAAGGAAACACCATATATTTT
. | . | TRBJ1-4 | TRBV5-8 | CASSLGYLFF | TGTGCCAGCAGCTTGGGTTACTTGTTTTTT